The present entry profiles one T cell receptor beta chain with its context. This entry is derived from a study of PD-L1 blockade in urothelial cancer. Some clones are missing from TCRdb's copy, which holds only in-frame ones; the method was immunoSEQ multiplex PCR. Among just under 30,000 clones listed, approximately 86% were seen once. This CDR3 comprises 15 residues. V lost 5 bases, J lost 4 bases, and 6 bases stayed unmatched. The germline gives CDR1 LNHDA, CDR2 SQIVND (reference sequence). The sample in question was PBMCs, obtained around atezolizumab (anti-PD-L1) treatment. The chain links TRBV19 to TRBJ2-3; 10 bases map to TRBD2. This TCR came from a man aged 50-59 years with urothelial cancer. The CDR3 DNA reads as TGTGCCAGTAGTTGGCCAGCGGGAGGGGCAGATACGCAGTATTTT. This translates into CASSWPAGGADTQYF.